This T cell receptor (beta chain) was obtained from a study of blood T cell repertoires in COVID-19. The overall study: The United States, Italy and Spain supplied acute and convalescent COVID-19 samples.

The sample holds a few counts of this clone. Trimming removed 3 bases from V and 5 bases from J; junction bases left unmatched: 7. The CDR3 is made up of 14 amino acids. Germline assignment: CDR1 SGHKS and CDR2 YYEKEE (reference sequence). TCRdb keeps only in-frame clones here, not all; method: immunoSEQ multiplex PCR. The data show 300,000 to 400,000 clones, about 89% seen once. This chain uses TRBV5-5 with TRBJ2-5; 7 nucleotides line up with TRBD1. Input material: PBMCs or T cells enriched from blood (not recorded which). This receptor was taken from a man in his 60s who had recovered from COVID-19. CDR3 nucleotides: TGTGCCAGCAGCTCCCCGGGACAGCCGGAGACCCAGTACTTC. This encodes CASSSPGQPETQYF.